The 28 T cell receptor beta chains below come from one sample, sequenced in a study of identical twins. TCRdb reprocessed the 5' RACE reads with MiXCR, giving one entry per CDR3 protein. The sample includes roughly 290,000 distinct CDR3 sequences, nearly 9.5% seen only once; the top ten take 6% to 8.5%. The sample also formed part of further work on yellow fever vaccine responses in identical twins.

The sample consisted of CD8+ T cells sorted from blood. Every receptor here comes from a woman aged 18-29 years in good health.

This clonotype was seen many times. The rearrangement links TRBV6-4 to TRBJ2-2; 8 bases are a match to TRBD1. The trim removed 2 bases at V and 1 base at J, leaving 0 bases unmatched. The length of the CDR3 is 15 residues. In germline, CDR1 is MRHNA, CDR2 SNTAGT. CDR3 DNA: TGTGCCAGCAGTGACGGGACAGGGAACACCGGGGAGCTGTTTTTT. Translation: CASSDGTGNTGELFF.

This sequence joins TRBV14 and TRBJ2-7; no definite D call. In germline, CDR1 is SGHDN, CDR2 FVKESK. The CDR3 totals 13 residues. V lost 4 bases and J 3 bases, leaving 10 bases between the germline ends. In nucleotides, the CDR3 is TGTGCCAGCAGCCCTAGGGTTTACTACGAGCAGTACTTC. It codes for CASSPRVYYEQYF.

The chain combines TRBV27 with TRBJ2-7; a weak D match, TRBD1 (5 bases). Germline lookup yields CDR1 MNHEY and CDR2 SMNVEV (reference sequence). V lost 8 bases and J 5 bases, leaving 19 bases between the germline ends. This CDR3 is built from 14 residues. CDR3 amino acids: CASSTGPAPNEQYF. CDR3 in DNA: TGTGCCAGCTCCACAGGTCCAGCTCCTAACGAGCAGTACTTC.

Worth noting for this clonotype: A read error is possible here, since a much larger clone lies one base away. The rearrangement uses TRBV5-1 and TRBJ2-5, with TRBD2 identical over 7 bases. The CDR3 totals 14 residues. Per germline, CDR1 SGHRS and CDR2 YFSETQ. CDR3 region: CASTFGLGGETQHF. Here the CDR3 DNA reads TGCGCCAGCACCTTCGGACTAGGTGGGGAGACCCAGCACTTC. The full variable domain, with the rest looked up from reference TRBV5-1 and TRBJ2-5, is KAGVTQTPRYLIKTRGQQVTLSCSPISGHRSVSWYQQTPGQGLQFLFEYFSETQRNKGNFPGRFSGRQFSNSRSEMNVSTLELGDSALYLCASTFGLGGETQHFGPGTRLLVL.

The sample holds a few counts of this clonotype. The rearrangement joins TRBV7-8 to TRBJ1-1, with a possible D match to TRBD1 (6 bases). With 6 bases removed from V and 0 bases from J, the gap between germline ends came to 14 bases. Germline V gene sequence: CDR1 SGHVS, CDR2 FQNEAQ. There are 15 residues in the CDR3. The CDR3: CASSLGAGVNTEAFF. DNA for the CDR3: TGTGCCAGCAGTCTGGGGGCAGGGGTGAACACTGAAGCTTTCTTT.

This clonotype was seen at least ten times. V and J are TRBV20-1 and TRBJ1-5; D remains ambiguous. Trimming pared 0 bases from V and 2 bases from J, leaving 14 bases between. The germline gives CDR1 DFQATT, CDR2 SNEGSKA (reference sequence). CDR3 length: 16 residues. The CDR3 coding sequence is TGCAGTGCTAGAGATGTACTGACACTGGGCAATCAGCCCCAGCATTTT. Translation: CSARDVLTLGNQPQHF.

This clonotype was recorded a few times. The V gene is TRBV4-1, the J gene TRBJ2-3, with D tentatively TRBD2 (6 bases). The CDR3 runs 15 residues. Germline V gives CDR1 MGHRA, CDR2 YSYEKL. V lost 4 bases and J 0 bases, leaving 11 bases between the germline ends. This CDR3 reads CASSLLARSTDTQYF. For the CDR3, the DNA is TGCGCCAGCAGCCTTCTAGCGAGAAGCACAGATACGCAGTATTTT.

This clonotype was recorded many times. This chain joins TRBV3-1 and TRBJ2-6; TRBD1 aligns across 11 bases. CDR1 is LGHDT, CDR2 YNNKEL, per germline (reference sequence). The CDR3 is 19 residues long. The V and J ends lost 7 bases and 2 bases, in that order; junction bases with no gene match: 13. The CDR3 DNA is TGTGCCAGCACCCTGGGGACAGGGGGTGACTTCGCTGGGGCCAACGTCCTGACTTTC. Its protein product is CASTLGTGGDFAGANVLTF.

This clonotype was counted ten times or more. The chain uses TRBV11-1 and TRBJ2-2, with 10 bases identical to TRBD2. The CDR3 loop spans 18 amino acids. CDR1 is SGHAT and CDR2 is FQDESV in the germline V gene (reference sequence). Trimming removed 1 base from V and 0 bases from J; junction bases left unmatched: 5. The CDR3 protein is CASSLGRLAGPNTGELFF. DNA for the CDR3: TGTGCCAGCAGCTTAGGTCGACTAGCGGGCCCGAACACCGGGGAGCTGTTTTTT.

This clonotype was observed many times. The CDR3, as DNA: TGTGCCAGCAGCTCCCGGACAGGAATGAACACCGGGGAGCTGTTTTTT. It encodes CASSSRTGMNTGELFF. This chain connects TRBV7-8 to TRBJ2-2; 7 bases align to TRBD1. The ends lost 4 bases at V and 1 base at J; junction bases unmatched: 6. The CDR3 extends over 16 amino acids. The germline CDR1 and CDR2 sequences are SGHVS and FQNEAQ.

The chain is built from TRBV24-1 and TRBJ1-2, with D uncertain. V was cut by 3 bases and J by 0 bases, with 4 bases left in between. CDR3 length equals 13 residues. CDR1 KGHDR and CDR2 SFDVKD come from the germline V gene. Written as DNA, the CDR3 is TGTGCCACCAGTGATCTGGCTAACTATGGCTACACCTTC. Protein product: CATSDLANYGYTF.

This clonotype was detected a few times. The chain uses TRBV2 and TRBJ2-7; 10 nucleotides match TRBD2. Trimming took 6 bases from V and 2 from J; bases not matched to a gene: 7. CDR1 and CDR2 (germline): SNHLY, FYNNEI. The CDR3 covers 15 residues. The CDR3, as DNA: TGTGCCAGCAGCGCCGGACTAGCGGAGACCTACGAGCAGTACTTC. Amino acid sequence: CASSAGLAETYEQYF.

In this sample, this clonotype turned up many times. The V call is TRBV10-3, the J call TRBJ2-7; tentatively, D is TRBD1 (6 bases). From germline, CDR1 is ENHRY and CDR2 SYGVKD. V lost 3 bases and J 6 bases, leaving 15 bases between the germline ends. The CDR3 consists of 14 residues. CDR3 sequence (DNA): TGTGCCATCAGTGATGGCGACAGGTACAGCGAGCAGTACTTC. It is translated as CAISDGDRYSEQYF.

This chain connects TRBV7-9 to TRBJ2-7; the D gene could be TRBD1 or TRBD2 (6 bases each). Looked up from germline, CDR1 is SEHNR and CDR2 is FQNEAQ (reference sequence). V was cut by 7 bases and J by 5 bases, with 21 bases left in between. The CDR3 runs to 15 residues. CDR3 amino acids: CASTPRDNREDEQYF. Written as DNA, the CDR3 is TGTGCCAGCACCCCGAGAGACAACAGGGAGGACGAGCAGTACTTC.

This clonotype has only a few counts. This sequence joins TRBV7-9 and TRBJ2-2; 8 bases are shared with TRBD1. J gave up 1 base and V 5 bases, and 3 bases lay outside the gene matches. Looked up from germline, CDR1 is SEHNR and CDR2 is FQNEAQ (reference sequence). This CDR3 is 15 amino acids long. In DNA, the CDR3 is TGTGCCAGCAGCGACGACAGGGGGAACACCGGGGAGCTGTTTTTT. It encodes CASSDDRGNTGELFF.

The sample holds a few counts of this clonotype. The chain uses TRBV6-2 or TRBV6-3 and TRBJ2-1; 13 nucleotides line up with TRBD2. The CDR3 has 16 amino acids. Germline V gene data show CDR1 as MNHEY and CDR2 as SVGEGT. V trimming: 5 bases; J trimming: 6 bases; junction bases outside the gene matches: 7. The CDR3 DNA sequence: TGTGCCAGCAGTGGTGGGACTAGCGGGGATCCCAATGAGCAGTTCTTC. This codes for CASSGGTSGDPNEQFF.

The rearrangement uses TRBV30 and TRBJ2-7; D is unresolved. CDR3 length: 11 residues. V was clipped by 0 bases and J by 4 bases, with 4 bases between them. Germline-derived CDR1 and CDR2 are GTSNPN and SVGIG (reference sequence). CDR3 sequence (DNA): TGTGCCTGGAGTGTAGGGTACGAGCAGTACTTC. This codes for CAWSVGYEQYF.

The CDR3 DNA is TGTGCCAGCAGCTTGGATCGGGGGGCAACGAACACCGGGGAGCTGTTTTTT. It encodes CASSLDRGATNTGELFF. V usage is TRBV5-6 and J usage is TRBJ2-2, with D possibly TRBD2 on 7 matching bases. The CDR3 sequence is 17 residues long. V lost 0 bases, J lost 0 bases, and 12 bases lay in between. Germline CDR1 and CDR2: SGHDT and YYEEEE.

This chain uses TRBV2 with TRBJ2-6, with no clear D. The CDR3 spans 16 residues. Per germline, CDR1 SNHLY and CDR2 FYNNEI. Trimming removed 2 bases at V and 1 base at J, with 9 bases between. In nucleotides, the CDR3 is TGTGCCAGCAGTGAAAGTGTGGTGTCTGGGGCCAACGTCCTGACTTTC. This translates into CASSESVVSGANVLTF.

This clonotype was detected only a few times. The chain joins TRBV7-3 to TRBJ2-3; D unresolved. V was clipped by 2 bases and J by 0 bases, with 9 bases between them. CDR3 length equals 15 residues. In germline, CDR1 is SGHTA, CDR2 FQGTGA. CDR3 residues: CASSLVAASTDTQYF. The CDR3 region has the DNA TGTGCCAGCAGCTTAGTGGCAGCTAGCACAGATACGCAGTATTTT.

This clonotype was counted a few times. The chain is built from TRBV2 and TRBJ1-2; D not resolved. CDR1 and CDR2 from the germline V gene are SNHLY and FYNNEI. The CDR3 spans 10 residues. V was trimmed by 6 bases and J by 7 bases, leaving 6 bases between them. The DNA for the CDR3 is TGTGCCAGCAGGGAATCTGGCTACACCTTC. It codes for CASRESGYTF.

This clonotype is a singleton in its sample. The V and J genes are TRBV2 and TRBJ2-7; D is tentatively TRBD1 or TRBD2 (5 bases each). The CDR3 consists of 15 residues. The V end lost 5 bases, the J end lost 0 bases, and 14 bases lay between the germline ends. From germline, CDR1 is SNHLY and CDR2 FYNNEI. CDR3 DNA sequence: TGTGCCAGCAGTACCTTCGGGGCGCGCTCCTACGAGCAGTACTTC. It is translated as CASSTFGARSYEQYF.

This clonotype has ten or more counts. The rearrangement uses TRBV29-1 and TRBJ2-7; no firm D call. This CDR3 region has 13 residues. From germline, CDR1 is SQVTM and CDR2 ANQGSEA. The germline V and J ends were trimmed by 3 bases and 6 bases, with 15 bases remaining between them. In DNA, the CDR3 is TGCAGCGTTGAGGACCCGGACCGGTCCGAGCAGTACTTC. This translates into CSVEDPDRSEQYF.

The chain joins TRBV11-3 to TRBJ2-7; the D is unclear. Germline V gives CDR1 SGHNT, CDR2 YENEEA. Trimming left V 5 bases short and J 1 base short, with 18 bases between. The CDR3 is 16 amino acids. This CDR3 reads CASSSLKGMGSYEQYF. In DNA, the CDR3 is TGTGCCAGCAGCAGCTTAAAGGGTATGGGGTCCTACGAGCAGTACTTC. Looking up the rest from reference TRBV11-3 and TRBJ2-7 gives the full variable domain: EAGVVQSPRYKIIEKKQPVAFWCNPISGHNTLYWYLQNLGQGPELLIRYENEEAVDDSQLPKDRFSAERLKGVDSTLKIQPAELGDSAVYLCASSSLKGMGSYEQYFGPGTRLTVT.

This clonotype was seen ten or more times. This chain links TRBV4-3 with TRBJ2-2; D is unresolved. The CDR3 totals 15 residues. V lost 0 bases, J lost 4 bases, and 9 bases lay in between. Germline CDR1 is LGHNA and CDR2 is YSLEER. The CDR3 protein is CASSQDRASTGELFF. CDR3 sequence (DNA): TGCGCCAGCAGCCAAGATCGCGCTAGCACCGGGGAGCTGTTTTTT.

This clonotype has a count of ten or more. The chain recombines TRBV6-2 or TRBV6-3 with TRBJ2-7; 8 positions agree with TRBD2. Per the germline V gene, CDR1 is MNHEY and CDR2 is SVGEGT. The length of the CDR3 is 15 residues. J gave up 2 bases and V 2 bases, and 5 bases lay outside the gene matches. The CDR3 nucleotides are TGTGCCAGCAGTTACGAGACTAGCGCTCCCTACGAGCAGTACTTC. It encodes CASSYETSAPYEQYF.

This rearrangement joins TRBV19 to TRBJ2-7, with D perhaps TRBD1 (6 bases). The V end lost 7 bases, the J end lost 1 base, and 14 bases lay between the germline ends. In germline, CDR1 is LNHDA, CDR2 SQIVND (reference sequence). This CDR3 has 14 amino acids. The CDR3 here is CASTETGDSYEQYF. CDR3 nucleotides: TGTGCCAGTACCGAGACAGGAGATTCCTACGAGCAGTACTTC. The full variable domain, completed using reference TRBV19 and TRBJ2-7, is DGGITQSPKYLFRKEGQNVTLSCEQNLNHDAMYWYRQDPGQGLRLIYYSQIVNDFQKGDIAEGYSVSREKKESFPLTVTSAQKNPTAFYLCASTETGDSYEQYFGPGTRLTVT.

This clonotype came up many times. The CDR3 sequence: CASSEGGSLWADTQYF. The DNA of the CDR3 is TGTGCCAGCAGTGAAGGGGGTAGCCTCTGGGCAGATACGCAGTATTTT. The chain links TRBV2 to TRBJ2-3; no definite D call. Deletions cut 1 base from V and 4 bases from J, with 15 bases between. Germline CDR1 and CDR2: SNHLY and FYNNEI. The CDR3 is 16 residues long.